The clone carrying this T cell receptor beta chain was recorded many times. There were TCR beta CDR3 regions amplified from RNA transcripts. The HTBI set primed first-round TCR CDR3 RT-PCR. Using its own MiXCR run on the multiplex PCR reads, TCRdb lists one record per CDR3 protein. The profile shows 700,000 or so distinct CDR3 sequences, around 17% of them singletons. The sample belongs to a study of T cells in Graves' hyperthyroidism and ophthalmopathy. The CDR3 extends over 14 amino acids. V was cut by 6 bases and J by 0 bases, with 11 bases left in between. The V and J genes are TRBV12-3 or TRBV12-4 and TRBJ1-1; TRBD1 is a possible D gene (5 bases). The sample was blood. This TCR derives from a man between 18 and 29 years old with Graves' hyperthyroidism. The CDR3 nucleotides read TGTGCCAGCAGGCTCGGGGGGATGAACACTGAAGCTTTCTTT. Protein: CASRLGGMNTEAFF.